This record covers a single T cell receptor (beta chain). This sample is drawn from a study of shared clonotypes between healthy human individuals. Study overall: A couple of female and three male donors aged 18 to 49 were enrolled.

Germline CDR1 and CDR2: SQVTM and ANQGSEA. The CDR3 is 13 residues long. V lost 6 bases to trimming and J lost 2 bases; unmatched junction nucleotides: 4. Per the study methods: Filtering of immunoSEQ junctional sequences could not match full-length read filtering. Clones were sequenced by immunoSEQ multiplex PCR, and TCRdb holds only the in-frame ones, with some missing. The V and J calls and clone size come from that table; D and trimming were worked out from the DNA. Of 780,000 or so clones in the sample, 72% are singletons; the top ten hold roughly 1.8%. The TCR comes from a woman aged 25 to 39 in good health. Specimen: memory CD4+ T cells sorted from blood. The subset here: CD45RA-negative fraction. The rearrangement joins TRBV29-1 to TRBJ2-1, with 7 positions matching TRBD1. CDR3 DNA sequence: TGCAGCGTGGGGACAGAGACCTACAATGAGCAGTTCTTC. Its translation: CSVGTETYNEQFF.